The rows below give T cell receptor beta chains drawn from one sample of a study of blood T cell repertoires in COVID-19. Clones were sequenced by immunoSEQ multiplex PCR, and TCRdb holds only the in-frame ones, with some missing. The sample carries about 120,000 clones, 90% recorded once. The sample comprised peripheral blood. The receptors derive from a woman aged 60-70 years with COVID-19, enrolled during active disease. CDR3s include the opening cysteine and the closing phenylalanine or tryptophan. A D gene is named only where the DNA matches it firmly. Size is stated for part of the rows, as once, few or many counts, or as a class when the clone is expanded.

D gene	J gene	V gene	clone size	CDR3 protein	CDR3 DNA
.	TRBJ1-1	TRBV7-7	.	CASSLGQGSTEAFF	TGTGCCAGCAGCTTAGGCCAGGGCAGCACTGAAGCTTTCTTT
TRBD1	TRBJ1-2	TRBV19	.	CASSTTGGLYGYTF	TGTGCCAGTAGTACGACAGGGGGCCTTTATGGCTACACCTTC
TRBD2	TRBJ2-7	TRBV2	.	CASIEGLEGEQYF	TGTGCCAGCATCGAGGGACTAGAGGGCGAGCAGTACTTC
.	TRBJ1-4	TRBV7-9	.	CASSERAGQNEKLFF	TGTGCCAGCAGCGAGAGGGCAGGTCAGAATGAAAAACTGTTTTTT
TRBD2	TRBJ2-3	TRBV4-2	.	CASSQEGRGVTDTQYF	TGTGCCAGCAGCCAAGAGGGACGGGGGGTGACAGATACGCAGTATTTT
.	TRBJ2-7	TRBV18	.	CASSQTTGTQYEQYF	TGTGCCAGCTCACAAACGACAGGTACTCAATACGAGCAGTACTTC
TRBD2	TRBJ2-3	TRBV6-2/TRBV6-3	.	CASRPRGGGTDTQYF	TGTGCCAGCAGACCTCGCGGGGGGGGTACAGATACGCAGTATTTT
.	TRBJ2-2	TRBV18	few	CASSPPPKTGPANTGELFF	TGTGCCAGCTCACCACCCCCAAAGACAGGTCCTGCGAACACCGGGGAGCTGTTTTTT
.	TRBJ1-3	TRBV18	.	CASSPTPGDGNTIYF	TGTGCCAGCTCACCAACGCCGGGGGACGGAAACACCATATATTTT
.	TRBJ1-1	TRBV7-9	once	CASSSLPGNTEAFF	TGTGCCAGCAGCTCGCTACCAGGGAACACTGAAGCTTTCTTT
TRBD1	TRBJ2-3	TRBV2	.	CASSRQGALDTQYF	TGTGCCAGCAGCAGACAGGGGGCCCTAGATACGCAGTATTTT
TRBD2	TRBJ2-5	TRBV11-2	.	CASSSGLAGEETQYF	TGTGCCAGCAGCTCGGGACTAGCGGGAGAAGAGACCCAGTACTTC
.	TRBJ2-1	TRBV7-2	once	CASSLAGGGQYNEQFF	TGTGCCAGCAGCTTAGCGGGCGGGGGCCAATACAATGAGCAGTTCTTC
TRBD2	TRBJ2-1	TRBV11-3	.	CASSRRASGGVSSLNEQFF	TGTGCCAGCAGTCGTCGGGCTAGCGGGGGGGTCTCCTCTTTAAATGAGCAGTTCTTC
TRBD2	TRBJ2-3	TRBV9	.	CASSPGTSGGWDTQYF	TGTGCCAGCAGCCCCGGGACTAGCGGGGGGTGGGATACGCAGTATTTT
TRBD1	TRBJ1-1	TRBV5-1	.	CASSPQTGVNEAFF	TGCGCCAGCAGCCCCCAGACAGGGGTGAATGAAGCTTTCTTT